One sample yielded the 2 T cell receptor beta chains listed below, sequenced in a study of cytomegalovirus exposure and HLA in healthy donors. Primers included in the PCR were 60 Vbeta and 13 Jbeta primers. The repertoire was sequenced with immunoSEQ multiplex PCR; TCRdb's copy has only in-frame clones and lacks some. The sample carries 81,000 or so clones, roughly 75% recorded once. Sample: PBMCs. These receptors were taken from a man aged 60-69 years in good health and CMV-seronegative.

The V call is TRBV7-9, the J call TRBJ2-7; D is uncertain. This CDR3 region has 14 residues. V dropped 1 base and J dropped 1 base, with 8 bases sitting between them. Germline V CDR1 and CDR2: SEHNR, FQNEAQ (reference sequence). CDR3 sequence: CASSLGAESYEQYF. The DNA for the CDR3 is TGTGCCAGCAGCTTAGGGGCAGAGTCCTACGAGCAGTACTTC.

The rearrangement joins TRBV5-1 to TRBJ2-7; the match to TRBD2 covers 10 bases. Germline trimming cut 4 bases from V and 0 bases from J; bases unmatched to any gene: 10. Germline loops: CDR1 SGHRS, CDR2 YFSETQ. The CDR3 is 17 residues long. CDR3 residues: CASSRGSGGRSSYEQYF. CDR3 sequence (DNA): TGCGCCAGCAGCCGGGGTAGCGGGGGGAGATCCTCCTACGAGCAGTACTTC. Full variable domain (rest looked up from reference TRBV5-1 and TRBJ2-7): KAGVTQTPRYLIKTRGQQVTLSCSPISGHRSVSWYQQTPGQGLQFLFEYFSETQRNKGNFPGRFSGRQFSNSRSEMNVSTLELGDSALYLCASSRGSGGRSSYEQYFGPGTRLTVT.